The clone carrying this TCR beta chain was counted between two and nine times. Antigen unknown. The sample belongs to a study of T cell repertoires in cytomegalovirus infection. Background on the study: Use of recently identified HLA-C-restricted and well-studied HLA-B-restricted CMV epitopes was part of the study. Public signatures in TCR beta pointed to CMV infection and matching HLA type.

MiXCR was run by TCRdb on the reads, yielding one entry per CDR3 protein. The sample consists of about 830,000 distinct CDR3 sequences, around a third of them appearing once. Study-level points and caveats: What dominated the ex vivo response were HLA-C-restricted CMV-specific TCR beta clonotypes. Summed public TCR beta family frequency identified CMV carriers bearing the relevant HLA.

V gave up 2 bases and J gave up 1 base; unmatched junction bases: 2. The CDR3 contains 15 residues. Germline CDR1 is MNHEY and CDR2 is SVGAGI. This chain connects TRBV6-5 to TRBJ2-5; TRBD2 agrees at 9 bases. This material consisted of cultured CD8+ T cells from PBMCs, taken from culture after CMV antigen stimulation. The source is a human donor in good health (CMV status not recorded). Some clones in this sample may be carry-over from other donors' samples. The CDR3: CASSYGSGGQETQYF. The DNA for the CDR3 is TGTGCCAGCAGTTACGGTAGCGGGGGCCAAGAGACCCAGTACTTC.